A selection of T cell receptor beta chains follows, all from one sample in a study of blood T cell repertoires in COVID-19. Profiling relied on immunoSEQ multiplex PCR, and the TCRdb table lists in-frame clones only, not all of them. The sample holds tens of thousands of clones, 75% to 90% seen once. Sequencing was performed on peripheral blood. The receptors here all came from a male donor with acute or convalescent COVID-19. Each CDR3 is given with its conserved first and last residue. The D gene is left open where the match is weak. Only part of the rows carry a size: once, few, many, or a class if the clone is expanded.

j_gene,abundance,v_gene,d_gene,CDR3aa,CDR3nt
TRBJ2-7,.,TRBV5-1,TRBD2,CASSLGLAGGPSYEQYF,TGCGCCAGCAGCTTGGGACTAGCGGGGGGGCCTTCCTACGAGCAGTACTTC
TRBJ2-1,.,TRBV5-4,.,CASTPWRDSSYNEQFF,TGTGCCAGCACCCCCTGGCGGGACTCCTCCTACAATGAGCAGTTCTTC
TRBJ2-1,.,TRBV7-9,.,CASSAPGQLYNEQFF,TGTGCCAGCAGCGCACCGGGACAACTCTACAATGAGCAGTTCTTC
TRBJ2-4,.,TRBV7-9,.,CASSLGALGADRAKNIQYF,TGTGCCAGCAGCTTAGGAGCTCTAGGGGCAGACCGAGCCAAAAACATTCAGTACTTC
TRBJ1-1,.,TRBV20-1,.,CSAREGGRAFF,TGCAGTGCTAGAGAGGGGGGGCGAGCTTTCTTT
TRBJ2-4,.,TRBV3-1/TRBV3-2,.,CASSPGLAQRDIQYF,TGTGCCAGCAGCCCTGGGCTAGCCCAGCGAGACATTCAGTACTTC
TRBJ2-7,few,TRBV21-1,.,CASSRTSGGPSYEQYF,TGTGCCAGCAGCAGGACTAGCGGGGGGCCCTCCTACGAGCAGTACTTC
TRBJ2-2,.,TRBV28,TRBD2,CASSSGGGRNTGELFF,TGTGCCAGCAGTTCAGGCGGGGGGAGGAACACCGGGGAGCTGTTTTTT
TRBJ1-1,.,TRBV4-1,TRBD1,CASSQDGGGVPEAFF,TGCGCCAGCAGCCAAGATGGAGGGGGCGTCCCGGAAGCTTTCTTT
TRBJ2-5,.,TRBV27,.,CASSLQGRQETQYF,TGTGCCAGCAGTTTACAGGGTAGGCAAGAGACCCAGTACTTC
TRBJ2-5,.,TRBV28,.,CASSSGGRKTQYF,TGTGCCAGCAGTTCGGGGGGCCGGAAGACCCAGTACTTC
TRBJ2-7,.,TRBV7-2,TRBD1,CASSLDRDRAHEQYF,TGTGCCAGCAGCTTAGACCGGGACAGGGCCCACGAGCAGTACTTC
TRBJ1-3,few,TRBV7-9,TRBD1,CASRFQTGGVTGNTIYF,TGTGCCAGCAGGTTTCAAACAGGGGGAGTAACTGGAAACACCATATATTTT